This entry is about one T cell receptor beta chain. The record originates from a study of blood T cell repertoires in COVID-19. Turning to the study itself: COVID-19 samples, acute and convalescent, were from the United States, Italy and Spain. T cells, B-cell-depleted T cells, or PBMCs supplied cDNA or gDNA.

Germline CDR1 reads SGHKS; CDR2 reads YYEKEE (reference sequence). Deletions cut 0 bases from V and 14 bases from J, with 20 bases between. The CDR3 is 14 amino acids. Authors' processing steps: By means of reference gene primer amplification, nucleated cell counts were estimated. Measured with immunoSEQ multiplex PCR; TCRdb has only the in-frame clones, and not every one. V and J calls plus clone size are reproduced from that table; the DNA served to infer D and trimming. The sample includes 200,000 to 250,000 clones, approximately 84% of them seen just once. This chain links TRBV5-5 with TRBJ2-5, with D maybe TRBD2 (5 bases). Sequences were obtained from peripheral blood. The sequence derives from a woman between 45 and 65 years old with active or convalescent COVID-19. The CDR3 nucleotides are TGTGCCAGCAGCTTGGCCGGTCAGTCGATCGAGGGATACTTC. Translation: CASSLAGQSIEGYF.